Here is one T cell receptor beta chain with its context. The method was immunoSEQ multiplex PCR; TCRdb's version includes in-frame clones alone and lacks a portion of them. This sample has roughly 350,000 clones, with around 90% found just once. This sample was taken from a study of blood T cell repertoires in COVID-19. Germline-derived CDR1 and CDR2 are LNHDA and SQIVND (reference sequence). Trimming removed 5 bases at V and 6 bases at J, with 16 bases between. The length of the CDR3 is 14 residues. The clonotype originates from a woman aged 30 to 39 who had recovered from COVID-19. V usage is TRBV19 and J usage is TRBJ1-2, with no clear D. The source material was PBMCs or T cells enriched from blood (not recorded which). This CDR3 reads CASSLPPGGDGYTF. The CDR3 DNA reads TGTGCCAGTAGTCTCCCCCCGGGAGGAGATGGCTACACCTTC.